This is a list of T cell receptor beta chains from one sample in a study of blood T cells in healthy people across ages. One entry per CDR3 protein results from TCRdb running MiXCR on the 5' RACE reads. The data contain 550,000 to 800,000 distinct CDR3 sequences, approximately 31% of them seen just once; the ten biggest clones take up 15% to 19%. The sequenced sample consisted of blood. The receptors were gathered from a woman older than 75 in good health. Both conserved end residues are part of each CDR3. Each record gives: J gene, clone size, V gene, CDR3 protein. Where a row states a size, it is once, few, many or the class of an expanded clone; other rows omit it.

>TRBJ1-2|few|TRBV30
CAWTRDGYGYTF
>TRBJ2-1|many|TRBV6-2/TRBV6-3
CASSYAVAAYNEQFF
>TRBJ1-5|.|TRBV12-3/TRBV12-4
CASSPVSRMGPPHF
>TRBJ1-6|.|TRBV3-1
CASSQTQGDNSPLHF
>TRBJ2-1|.|TRBV7-2
CASSPRGAGYNEQFF
>TRBJ1-2|many|TRBV14
CASSPTTVSYGYTF
>TRBJ2-7|.|TRBV7-9
CASSLTGQGSHEQYF
>.|.|TRBV11-2
CASSPGRGGYNEQYF
>TRBJ2-7|.|TRBV30
CAWTPGLGGERYF
>TRBJ2-1|.|TRBV7-2
CASSRPDRGNEQFF
>TRBJ2-1|.|TRBV12-5
CASALQLAEQFF
>.|few|TRBV7-6
CASSSTREGTQYF
>TRBJ1-1|few|TRBV28
CASLGGLRAFF
>TRBJ1-1|.|TRBV6-2/TRBV6-3
CASSYRWGTEAFF
>TRBJ1-1|.|TRBV7-9
CASSFSGPEAFF
>TRBJ1-1|.|TRBV30
CAWRDDGDTEAFF
>TRBJ2-5|many|TRBV7-6
CASSSRLAGGFQETQYF
>TRBJ1-4|few|TRBV12-3/TRBV12-4
CASSLPNEKLFF
>TRBJ2-7|.|TRBV4-1
CASSQDGSPGQNYEQYF
>TRBJ2-7|.|TRBV10-3
CAISPRVNYEQYF
>TRBJ2-5|many|TRBV30
CAWSGQGGTQYF
>TRBJ1-1|few|TRBV19
CASSRQGLNTEAFF
>TRBJ2-3|many|TRBV5-4
CASSYGAARHTDTQYF
>TRBJ1-4|.|TRBV11-2
CASSLDSGTGNEKLFF
>TRBJ2-7|many|TRBV4-1
CASSQSSGITYEQYF
>TRBJ2-2|.|TRBV13
CASSQGRGPRAGELFF
>TRBJ2-1|.|TRBV2
CASSEASGGFYNEQFF
>TRBJ1-1|.|TRBV9
CASSTHGQGSTEAFF
>TRBJ2-1|.|TRBV20-1
CSGFQTSGLRGEQFF
>TRBJ1-1|many|TRBV20-1
CSALRQGRPEAFF
>TRBJ2-5|.|TRBV20-1
CSAPRPGGETQYF
>TRBJ2-5|.|TRBV7-3
CASSRGLAGTLETQYF
>TRBJ2-6|.|TRBV10-3
CAIRQLAGASSGANVLTF
>TRBJ2-7|many|TRBV9
CASSVYGTVDYEQYF
>TRBJ1-5|.|TRBV7-2
CASGVGVSQPQHF
>TRBJ2-7|once|TRBV7-9
CASSLDPSAQYF
>TRBJ1-2|.|TRBV6-5
CASSWDGVDYGYTF
>TRBJ1-1|.|TRBV7-2
CANSLSSDPNTEAFF
>TRBJ2-1|few|TRBV24-1
CATSDLTGGDYNEQFF
>.|once|TRBV28
CASPPGGFYEQYF
>TRBJ2-1|once|TRBV6-1
CASSAGEYNEQFF
>TRBJ1-4|.|TRBV6-5
CASSRGSALNEKLFF
>TRBJ2-1|few|TRBV9
CASSVDSDLGKQFF
>TRBJ2-7|.|TRBV7-9
CASSFPNSRPSYEQYF
>TRBJ1-4|few|TRBV2
CASIRSGGGKLFF
>TRBJ2-7|.|TRBV12-3/TRBV12-4
CASSRGVISYEQYF
>TRBJ1-1|many|TRBV7-2
CASSLLGPGTEAFF